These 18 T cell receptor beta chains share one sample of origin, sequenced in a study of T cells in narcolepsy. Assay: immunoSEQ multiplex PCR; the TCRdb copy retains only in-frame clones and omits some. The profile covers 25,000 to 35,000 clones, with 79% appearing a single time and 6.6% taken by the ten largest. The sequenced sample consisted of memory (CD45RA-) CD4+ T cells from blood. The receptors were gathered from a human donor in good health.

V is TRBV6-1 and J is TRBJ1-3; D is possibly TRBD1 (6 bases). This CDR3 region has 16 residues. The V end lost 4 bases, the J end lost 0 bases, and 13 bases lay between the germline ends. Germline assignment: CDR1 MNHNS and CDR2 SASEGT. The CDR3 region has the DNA TGTGCCAGCAGTGGACTTACAGGGAGCTCTGGAAACACCATATATTTT. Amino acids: CASSGLTGSSGNTIYF.

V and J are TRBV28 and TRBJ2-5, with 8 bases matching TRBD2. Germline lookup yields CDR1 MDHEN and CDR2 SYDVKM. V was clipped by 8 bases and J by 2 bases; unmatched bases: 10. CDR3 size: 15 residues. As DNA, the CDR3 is TGTGCCAGCGCGGTTCCGGGACTAGGGCAAGAGACCCAGTACTTC. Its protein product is CASAVPGLGQETQYF.

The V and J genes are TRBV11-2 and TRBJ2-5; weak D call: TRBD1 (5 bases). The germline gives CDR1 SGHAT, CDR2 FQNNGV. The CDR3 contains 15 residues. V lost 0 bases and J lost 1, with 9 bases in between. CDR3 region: CASSLDIGAQETQYF. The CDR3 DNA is TGTGCCAGCAGCTTAGATATAGGGGCCCAAGAGACCCAGTACTTC.

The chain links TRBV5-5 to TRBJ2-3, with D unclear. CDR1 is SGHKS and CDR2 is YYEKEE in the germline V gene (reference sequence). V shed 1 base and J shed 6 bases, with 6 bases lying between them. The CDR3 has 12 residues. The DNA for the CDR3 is TGTGCCAGCAGCTTGATCCCGGATACGCAGTATTTT. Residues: CASSLIPDTQYF.

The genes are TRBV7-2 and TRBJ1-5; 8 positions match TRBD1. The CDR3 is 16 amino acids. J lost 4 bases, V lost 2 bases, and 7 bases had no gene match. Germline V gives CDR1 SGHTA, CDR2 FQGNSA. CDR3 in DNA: TGTGCCAGCAGCTTATCGGCAGGGGGCGCGAATCAGCCCCAGCATTTT. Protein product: CASSLSAGGANQPQHF.

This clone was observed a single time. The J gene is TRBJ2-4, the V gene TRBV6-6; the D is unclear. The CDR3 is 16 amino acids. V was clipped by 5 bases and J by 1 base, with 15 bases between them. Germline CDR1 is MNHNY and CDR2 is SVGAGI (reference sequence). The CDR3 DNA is TGTGCCAGCAGTGCACCCCCGGGCAGGGCCAAAAACATTCAGTACTTC. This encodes CASSAPPGRAKNIQYF.

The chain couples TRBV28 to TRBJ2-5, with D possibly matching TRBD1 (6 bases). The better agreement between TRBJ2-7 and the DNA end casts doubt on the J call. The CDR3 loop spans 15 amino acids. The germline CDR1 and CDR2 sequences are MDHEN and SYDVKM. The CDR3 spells CASRLQSDRPYEQYF. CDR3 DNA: TGTGCCAGCAGACTCCAATCTGACAGGCCCTACGAGCAGTACTTC.

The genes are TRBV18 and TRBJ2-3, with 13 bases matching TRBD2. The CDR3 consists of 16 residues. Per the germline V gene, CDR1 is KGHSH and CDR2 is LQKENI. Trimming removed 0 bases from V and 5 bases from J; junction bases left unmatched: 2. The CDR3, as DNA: TGTGCCAGCTCACCACCGACTAGCGGGGGGAGAGATACGCAGTATTTT. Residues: CASSPPTSGGRDTQYF.

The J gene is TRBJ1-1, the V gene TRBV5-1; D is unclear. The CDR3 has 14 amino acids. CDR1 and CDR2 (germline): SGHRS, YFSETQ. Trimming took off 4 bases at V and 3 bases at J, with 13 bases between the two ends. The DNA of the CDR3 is TGCGCCAGCAGCGAGGGAGGGATGGACACTGAAGCTTTCTTT. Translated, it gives CASSEGGMDTEAFF. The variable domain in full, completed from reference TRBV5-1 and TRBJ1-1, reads KAGVTQTPRYLIKTRGQQVTLSCSPISGHRSVSWYQQTPGQGLQFLFEYFSETQRNKGNFPGRFSGRQFSNSRSEMNVSTLELGDSALYLCASSEGGMDTEAFFGQGTRLTVV.

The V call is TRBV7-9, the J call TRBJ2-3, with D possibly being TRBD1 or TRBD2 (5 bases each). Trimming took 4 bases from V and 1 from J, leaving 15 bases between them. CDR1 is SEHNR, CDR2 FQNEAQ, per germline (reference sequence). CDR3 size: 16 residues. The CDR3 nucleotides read TGTGCCAGCAGCTCCAGTCCGGGGCAGGGCACAGATACGCAGTATTTT. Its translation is CASSSSPGQGTDTQYF. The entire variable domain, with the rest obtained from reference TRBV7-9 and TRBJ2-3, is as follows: DTGVSQNPRHKITKRGQNVTFRCDPISEHNRLYWYRQTLGQGPEFLTYFQNEAQLEKSRLLSDRFSAERPKGSFSTLEIQRTEQGDSAMYLCASSSSPGQGTDTQYFGPGTRLTVL.

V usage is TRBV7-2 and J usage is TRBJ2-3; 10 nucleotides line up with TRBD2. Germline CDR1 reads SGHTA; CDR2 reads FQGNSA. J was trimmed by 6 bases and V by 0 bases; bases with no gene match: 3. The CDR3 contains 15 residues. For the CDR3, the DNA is TGTGCCAGCAGCTTAGCTAGCGGGGGGTGGGATACGCAGTATTTT. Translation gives CASSLASGGWDTQYF.

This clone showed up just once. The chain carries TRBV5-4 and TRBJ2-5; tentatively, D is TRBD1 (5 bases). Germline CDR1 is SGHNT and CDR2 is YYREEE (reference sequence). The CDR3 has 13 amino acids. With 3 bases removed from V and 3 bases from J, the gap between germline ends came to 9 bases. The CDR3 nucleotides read TGTGCCAGCAGCTACGACAGAAAAGAGACCCAGTACTTC. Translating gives CASSYDRKETQYF. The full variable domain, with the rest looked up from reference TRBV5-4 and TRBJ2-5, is ETGVTQSPTHLIKTRGQQVTLRCSSQSGHNTVSWYQQALGQGPQFIFQYYREEENGRGNFPPRFSGLQFPNYSSELNVNALELDDSALYLCASSYDRKETQYFGPGTRLLVL.

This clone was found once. The CDR3 sequence is CASSTQGLASSIEQYF. DNA of the CDR3: TGTGCCAGCAGTACCCAGGGACTAGCTTCCTCTATCGAGCAGTACTTC. The chain couples TRBV2 to TRBJ2-7, with TRBD2 matching 9 bases. The V gene's germline CDR1 is SNHLY and CDR2 FYNNEI. The CDR3 length is 16 residues. The ends lost 5 bases at V and 6 bases at J; junction bases unmatched: 14.

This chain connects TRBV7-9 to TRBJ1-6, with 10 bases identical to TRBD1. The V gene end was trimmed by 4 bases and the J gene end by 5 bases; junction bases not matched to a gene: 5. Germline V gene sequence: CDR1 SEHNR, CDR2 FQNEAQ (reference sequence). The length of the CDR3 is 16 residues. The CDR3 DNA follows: TGTGCCAGCAGCTCCTACGGACAGGGGGATAATTCACCCCTCCACTTT. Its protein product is CASSSYGQGDNSPLHF.

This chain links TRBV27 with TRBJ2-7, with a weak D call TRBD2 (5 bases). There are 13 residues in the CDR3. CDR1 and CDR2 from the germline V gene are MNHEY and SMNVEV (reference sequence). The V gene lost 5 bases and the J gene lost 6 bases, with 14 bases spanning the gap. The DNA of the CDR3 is TGTGCCAGCAGTCCCGACCGAGGGTCCGAGCAGTACTTC. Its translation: CASSPDRGSEQYF.

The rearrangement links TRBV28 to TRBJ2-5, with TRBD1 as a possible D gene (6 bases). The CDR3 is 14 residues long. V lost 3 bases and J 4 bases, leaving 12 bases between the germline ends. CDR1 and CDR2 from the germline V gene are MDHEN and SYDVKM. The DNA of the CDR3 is TGTGCCAGCAGTTTTCAGGACAGACCAGAGACCCAGTACTTC. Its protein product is CASSFQDRPETQYF.

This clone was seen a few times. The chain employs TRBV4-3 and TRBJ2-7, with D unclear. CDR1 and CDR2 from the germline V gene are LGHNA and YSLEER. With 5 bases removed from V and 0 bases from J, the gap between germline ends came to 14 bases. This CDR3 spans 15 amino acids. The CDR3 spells CASSGQQLGSYEQYF. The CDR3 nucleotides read TGCGCCAGCAGCGGGCAACAGCTCGGCTCCTACGAGCAGTACTTC.

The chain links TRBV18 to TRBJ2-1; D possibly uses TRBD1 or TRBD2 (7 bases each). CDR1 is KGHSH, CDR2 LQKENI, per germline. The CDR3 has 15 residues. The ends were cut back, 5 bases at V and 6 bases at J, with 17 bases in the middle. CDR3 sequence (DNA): TGTGCCAGCTCATCGTCCAGGGGGGAGGGCAATGAGCAGTTCTTC. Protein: CASSSSRGEGNEQFF.